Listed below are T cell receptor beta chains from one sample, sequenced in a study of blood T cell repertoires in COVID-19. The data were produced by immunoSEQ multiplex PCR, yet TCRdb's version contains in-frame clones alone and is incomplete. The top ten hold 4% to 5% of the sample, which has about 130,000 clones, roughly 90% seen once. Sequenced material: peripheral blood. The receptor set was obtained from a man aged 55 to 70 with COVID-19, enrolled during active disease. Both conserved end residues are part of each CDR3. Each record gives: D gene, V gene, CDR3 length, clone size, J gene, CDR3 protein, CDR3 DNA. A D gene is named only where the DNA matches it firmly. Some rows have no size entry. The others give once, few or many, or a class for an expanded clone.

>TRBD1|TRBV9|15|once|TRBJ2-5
CASSVNVGTEETQYF
TGTGCCAGCAGCGTCAACGTCGGGACAGAAGAGACCCAGTACTTC
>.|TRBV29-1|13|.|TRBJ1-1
CSVALTMNTEAFF
TGCAGCGTCGCCTTAACTATGAACACTGAAGCTTTCTTT
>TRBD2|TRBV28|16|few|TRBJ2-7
CASSLAGTSVTYEQYF
TGTGCCAGCAGTTTAGCCGGGACTAGCGTAACCTACGAGCAGTACTTC
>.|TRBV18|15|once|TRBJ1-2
CASFTIRGPNYGYTF
TGTGCCAGCTTCACCATCAGGGGTCCTAACTATGGCTACACCTTC
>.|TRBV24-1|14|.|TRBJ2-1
CATSDWTVDNEQFF
TGTGCCACCAGTGATTGGACAGTTGACAATGAGCAGTTCTTC
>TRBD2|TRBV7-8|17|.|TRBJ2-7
CASSKRLAGGPSHEQYF
TGTGCCAGCAGCAAAAGACTAGCGGGAGGCCCCTCCCACGAGCAGTACTTC
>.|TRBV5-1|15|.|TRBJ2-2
CASSLLRTNTGELFF
TGCGCCAGCAGCTTGTTGCGGACGAACACCGGGGAGCTGTTTTTT
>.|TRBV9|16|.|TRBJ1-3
CASSARLMPSGNTIYF
TGTGCCAGCAGCGCAAGACTGATGCCCTCTGGAAACACCATATATTTT
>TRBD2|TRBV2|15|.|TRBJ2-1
CASRLAGAPYNEQFF
TGTGCCAGCAGACTAGCGGGAGCCCCCTACAATGAGCAGTTCTTC
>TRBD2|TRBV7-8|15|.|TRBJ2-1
CASSLVLAGVSEQFF
TGTGCCAGCAGCTTAGTACTAGCGGGAGTGAGTGAGCAGTTCTTC
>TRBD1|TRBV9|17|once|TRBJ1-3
CASSVPGTGGSGNTIYF
TGTGCCAGCAGCGTTCCCGGGACAGGGGGCTCTGGAAACACCATATATTTT
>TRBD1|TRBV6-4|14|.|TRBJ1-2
CASRPGQGGYGYTF
TGTGCCAGCAGGCCGGGACAGGGGGGCTATGGCTACACCTTC
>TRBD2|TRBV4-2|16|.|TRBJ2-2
CASSSRLAGLTGELFF
TGTGCCAGCAGCTCCCGACTAGCGGGCCTCACCGGGGAGCTGTTTTTT
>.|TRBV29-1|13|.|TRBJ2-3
CSVEGSGTDTQYF
TGCAGCGTTGAGGGGAGCGGGACAGATACGCAGTATTTT
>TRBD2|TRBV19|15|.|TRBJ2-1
CASKGTSGSYNEQFF
TGTGCCAGTAAAGGGACTAGCGGGAGCTACAATGAGCAGTTCTTC
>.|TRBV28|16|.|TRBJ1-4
CASSPQRGLTNEKLFF
TGTGCCAGCAGTCCCCAGCGGGGTCTGACTAATGAAAAACTGTTTTTT
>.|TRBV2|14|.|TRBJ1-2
CASSERNRFYGYTF
TGTGCCAGCAGTGAACGGAACAGGTTTTATGGCTACACCTTC
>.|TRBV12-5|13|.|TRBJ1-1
CASGSDTNTEAFF
TGTGCTAGTGGTTCGGACACGAACACTGAAGCTTTCTTT
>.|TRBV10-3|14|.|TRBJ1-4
CAISARGRDEKLFF
TGTGCCATCAGTGCCAGGGGTAGGGATGAAAAACTGTTTTTT
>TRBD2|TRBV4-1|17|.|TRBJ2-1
CASSQSRAGGIYNEQFF
TGCGCCAGCAGCCAAAGTCGAGCGGGAGGGATCTACAATGAGCAGTTCTTC
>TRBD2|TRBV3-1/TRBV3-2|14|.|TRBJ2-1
CASRGSGRADEQFF
TGTGCCAGCCGGGGTAGCGGGAGGGCCGATGAGCAGTTCTTC
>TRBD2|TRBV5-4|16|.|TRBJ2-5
CASRPTSGINLETQYF
TGTGCCAGCAGACCGACTAGCGGGATTAATTTGGAGACCCAGTACTTC
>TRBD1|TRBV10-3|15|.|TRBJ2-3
CAISGGQGASVTQYF
TGTGCCATCAGTGGTGGACAGGGAGCCTCAGTTACGCAGTATTTT
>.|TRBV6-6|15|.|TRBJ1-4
CASSLTGLANEKLFF
TGTGCCAGCAGCCTAACAGGGCTGGCTAATGAAAAACTGTTTTTT
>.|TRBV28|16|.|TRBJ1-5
CASSVVPGHGDQPQHF
TGTGCCAGCAGTGTCGTCCCGGGACATGGGGATCAGCCCCAGCATTTT
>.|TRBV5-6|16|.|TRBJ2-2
CASSYRRFANTGELFF
TGTGCCAGCAGCTATCGGCGGTTCGCGAACACCGGGGAGCTGTTTTTT
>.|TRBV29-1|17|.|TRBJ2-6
CSVETGEGEGGANVLTF
TGCAGCGTTGAGACGGGCGAGGGAGAGGGTGGGGCCAACGTCCTGACTTTC
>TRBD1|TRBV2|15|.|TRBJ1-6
CASIQDRGLDSPLHF
TGTGCCAGCATTCAGGACAGGGGGCTTGATTCACCCCTCCACTTT
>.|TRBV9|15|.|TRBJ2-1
CASSVTAPGVNEQFF
TGTGCCAGCAGCGTAACGGCTCCCGGGGTCAATGAGCAGTTCTTC
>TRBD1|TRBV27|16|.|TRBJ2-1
CASSSDRDRGRSEQFF
TGTGCCAGCAGTTCCGACCGGGACAGGGGGCGAAGTGAGCAGTTCTTC
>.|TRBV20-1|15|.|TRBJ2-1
CSASFSGGGFYEQFF
TGCAGTGCTAGTTTTAGCGGAGGAGGTTTCTATGAGCAGTTCTTC
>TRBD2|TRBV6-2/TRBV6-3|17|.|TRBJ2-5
CASSRGLAGGLPETQYF
TGTGCCAGCAGTCGGGGACTAGCGGGAGGGTTGCCAGAGACCCAGTACTTC
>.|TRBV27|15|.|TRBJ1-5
CASSYSRTDYQPQHF
TGTGCCAGCAGTTACTCCCGGACGGACTATCAGCCCCAGCATTTT
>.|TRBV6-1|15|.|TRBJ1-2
CASSEGAARGDGYTF
TGTGCCAGCAGTGAGGGGGCAGCCAGGGGCGATGGCTACACCTTC
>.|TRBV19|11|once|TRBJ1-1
CASSMEVGAFF
TGTGCCAGTAGTATGGAGGTGGGAGCTTTCTTT
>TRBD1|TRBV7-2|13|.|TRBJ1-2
CASSFGTDYGYTF
TGTGCCAGCAGCTTCGGGACAGATTATGGCTACACCTTC
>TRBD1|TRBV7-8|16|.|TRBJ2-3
CASSFPIRQGPDTQYF
TGTGCCAGCAGCTTCCCAATACGACAGGGCCCAGATACGCAGTATTTT
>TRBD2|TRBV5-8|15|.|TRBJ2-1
CASSLDLAGVYEQFF
TGTGCCAGCAGCTTGGATCTAGCGGGGGTCTATGAGCAGTTCTTC
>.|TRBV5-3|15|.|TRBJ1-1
CARSLLTVLNTEAFF
TGTGCCAGAAGCTTGTTGACAGTTCTCAACACTGAAGCTTTCTTT
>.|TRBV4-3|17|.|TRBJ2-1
CASSQVGGGQGFYEQFF
TGCGCCAGCAGCCAAGTCGGGGGGGGACAGGGTTTTTATGAGCAGTTCTTC
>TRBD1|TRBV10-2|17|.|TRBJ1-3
CASRGIQGARSGNTIYF
TGCGCCAGCAGAGGGATTCAGGGGGCGCGGTCTGGAAACACCATATATTTT
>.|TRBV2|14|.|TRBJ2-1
CASKERDLFDEQFF
TGTGCCAGCAAGGAGAGGGATCTCTTCGATGAGCAGTTCTTC
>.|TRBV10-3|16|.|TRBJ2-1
CAISESATSSYNEQFF
TGTGCCATCAGTGAGTCCGCGACTTCTTCCTACAATGAGCAGTTCTTC
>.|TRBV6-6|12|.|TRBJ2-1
CASHDYPNEQFF
TGTGCCAGCCACGACTACCCTAATGAGCAGTTCTTC
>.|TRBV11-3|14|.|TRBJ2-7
CASSLLLGGGEQYF
TGTGCCAGCAGCTTACTCCTCGGGGGTGGCGAGCAGTACTTC
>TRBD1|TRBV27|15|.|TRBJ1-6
CASSSGQGLNSPLHF
TGTGCCAGCAGTTCCGGACAGGGGCTCAATTCACCCCTCCACTTT